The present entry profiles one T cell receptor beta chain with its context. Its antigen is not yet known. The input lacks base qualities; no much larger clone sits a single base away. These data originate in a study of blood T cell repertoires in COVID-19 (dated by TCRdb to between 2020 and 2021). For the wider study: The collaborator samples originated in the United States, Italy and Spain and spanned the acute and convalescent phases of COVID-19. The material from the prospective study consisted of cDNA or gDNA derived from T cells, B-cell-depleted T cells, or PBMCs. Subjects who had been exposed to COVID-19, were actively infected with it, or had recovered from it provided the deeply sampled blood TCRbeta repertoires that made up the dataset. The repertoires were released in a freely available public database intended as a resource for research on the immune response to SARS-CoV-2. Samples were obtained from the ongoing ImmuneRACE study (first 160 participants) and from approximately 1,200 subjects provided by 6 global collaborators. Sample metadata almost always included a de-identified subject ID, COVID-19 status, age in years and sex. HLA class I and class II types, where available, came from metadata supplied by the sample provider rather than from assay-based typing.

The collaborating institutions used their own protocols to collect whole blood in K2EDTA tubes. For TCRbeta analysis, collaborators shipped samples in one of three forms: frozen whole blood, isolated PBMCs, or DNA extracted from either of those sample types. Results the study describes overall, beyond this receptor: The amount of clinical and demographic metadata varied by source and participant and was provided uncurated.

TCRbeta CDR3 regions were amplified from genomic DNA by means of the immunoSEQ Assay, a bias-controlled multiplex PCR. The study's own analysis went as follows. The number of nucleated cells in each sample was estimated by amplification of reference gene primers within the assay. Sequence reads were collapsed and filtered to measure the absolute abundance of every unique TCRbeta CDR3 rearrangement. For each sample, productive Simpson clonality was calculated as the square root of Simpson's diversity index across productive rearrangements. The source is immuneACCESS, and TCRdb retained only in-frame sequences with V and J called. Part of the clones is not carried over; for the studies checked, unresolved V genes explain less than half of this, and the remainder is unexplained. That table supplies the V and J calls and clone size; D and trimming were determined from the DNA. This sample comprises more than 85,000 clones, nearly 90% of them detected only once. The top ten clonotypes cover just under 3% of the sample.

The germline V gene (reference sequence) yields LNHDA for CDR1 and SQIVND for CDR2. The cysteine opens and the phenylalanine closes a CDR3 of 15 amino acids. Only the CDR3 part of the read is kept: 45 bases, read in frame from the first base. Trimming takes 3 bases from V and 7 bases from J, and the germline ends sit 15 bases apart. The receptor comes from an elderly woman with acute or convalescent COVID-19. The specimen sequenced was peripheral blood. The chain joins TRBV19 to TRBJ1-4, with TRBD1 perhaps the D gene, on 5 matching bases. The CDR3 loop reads CASSISRDSFEKLFF. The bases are TGTGCCAGTAGTATTTCTCGAGACAGCTTTGAAAAACTGTTTTTT.